This T cell receptor beta chain was identified in a study of blood T cell repertoires in COVID-19. Background on the study: The United States, Italy and Spain supplied acute and convalescent COVID-19 samples. Sample material is recorded as cDNA or gDNA derived from T cells, B-cell-depleted T cells, or PBMCs.

Per the study methods: How many nucleated cells were present was estimated from reference gene primer amplification. Only in-frame clones appear in the TCRdb table, and some are missing; sequencing was by immunoSEQ multiplex PCR. The V and J calls and clone size are taken from that table; D and trimming were inferred from the DNA. This sample yields approximately 250,000 clones, of which about 85% are seen a single time; about 0.93% belongs to the top ten. This TCR came from a man in his forties with acute or convalescent COVID-19. The sequenced sample consisted of peripheral blood.

CDR3 sequence (DNA): TGTGCCAGCAGCTTAGGGACTAGCGGGGGAAGTACCGGGGAGCTGTTTTTT. It yields the protein CASSLGTSGGSTGELFF. The chain carries TRBV7-6 and TRBJ2-2, with 13 bases that match TRBD2. The CDR3 has 17 amino acids. Germline V gene sequence: CDR1 SGHVS, CDR2 FNYEAQ. Losses at the gene ends were 1 base for V and 5 bases for J; bases not matched to a gene: 4.